Below are 25 T cell receptor beta chains sequenced from a single sample in a study of tumor-infiltrating lymphocytes in primary liver carcinoma. Unsorted bulk tissue of about 18-32 mg yielded co-extracted RNA and DNA. Starting from 400 to 500 ng of total RNA, TCR beta cDNA was produced with a primer in the constant region. Employing slightly modified ARM-PCR, three nested multiplex PCR rounds were run, and these gave rise to the TCR beta libraries. The first two PCR rounds used TRBV1-TRBV30 primers with a Cbeta primer, 10 cycles each. Each CDR3 protein is one row after TCRdb ran MiXCR on the multiplex PCR reads. The sample gives around 60,000 distinct CDR3 sequences, roughly two thirds of which show up once; roughly two fifths is in the top ten. Specimen: liver tumor tissue from sampling region 4. The subset denotes: tumor region T4, right-lateral pole. The receptors were gathered from a man aged 35 to 55 with primary liver carcinoma and hepatitis B virus infection.

This clonotype appeared a single time. J is TRBJ2-3 and V is TRBV18, with unresolved D. The CDR3 is 15 amino acids. V was clipped by 2 bases and J by 2 bases, with 11 bases between them. The germline V gene has CDR1 KGHSH and CDR2 LQKENI. The CDR3 bases are TGTGCCAGCTCACCAAGCCCCGCGCACACAGATACGCAGTATTTT. This sequence encodes CASSPSPAHTDTQYF.

On this clonotype itself: One end of the junction does not line up with germline, which may come from a read error. J is TRBJ2-1 and V is TRBV29-1; D perhaps matches TRBD2 (5 bases). Per germline, CDR1 SQVTM and CDR2 ANQGSEA. This CDR3 contains 12 residues. CDR3 nucleotides: TGCAGCGCCCGTGCGGGCGGAAGTGAGCAGATCTTC. Its protein is CSARAGGSEQIF.

Turning to this clonotype: A much more abundant neighbour one base away suggests this may be a read error. The rearrangement links TRBV28 to TRBJ2-1; possibly TRBD1 for D (7 bases). V shed 6 bases and J shed 7 bases, with 19 bases lying between them. Germline CDR1 and CDR2: MDHEN and SYDVKM. This CDR3 has 15 amino acids. The CDR3 here is CASSIGGQRANEQFF. The DNA for the CDR3 is TGTGCCAGCAGCATCGGGGGACAGAGGGCGAATGAGCAGTTCTTC.

This clonotype was recorded many times. The V and J genes are TRBV5-1 and TRBJ1-1; D unresolved. The V and J ends lost 0 bases and 3 bases respectively, with 15 bases between them. The CDR3 runs to 16 residues. Germline loops: CDR1 SGHRS, CDR2 YFSETQ. CDR3 sequence reads: CASSLADGGRHTEAFF. DNA for the CDR3: TGCGCCAGCAGCTTGGCCGACGGAGGCAGACACACTGAAGCTTTCTTT.

As to this clonotype: Sequence at one end of the junction differs from germline and may be a read error. J is TRBJ2-3 and V is TRBV7-8; TRBD2 might be the D (6 bases). Germline CDR1 is SGHVS and CDR2 is FQNEAQ. The CDR3 is 18 amino acids. CDR3 nucleotide sequence: TGTGTCAGCAGCTCGAGCAACCACCCCGGGGGATTCCCAGATACGCAGTATTTT. It yields the protein CVSSSSNHPGGFPDTQYF.

The rearrangement uses TRBV9 and TRBJ2-1; D is unclear. Germline V gene data show CDR1 as SGDLS and CDR2 as YYNGEE. This CDR3 comprises 13 residues. The V gene lost 2 bases and the J gene lost 3 bases, with 6 bases spanning the gap. Written as DNA, the CDR3 is TGTGCCAGCAGCGTTGGGTTCTACAATGAGCAGTTCTTC. Translation: CASSVGFYNEQFF.

In regard to this clonotype: Because it lacks the conserved phenylalanine or tryptophan at the end, this CDR3 is likely a read error. The DNA is left out, because the CDR3 cannot be placed on it with certainty; the CDR3 is given as TCRdb lists it. The V gene is TRBV11-1, the J gene TRBJ2-5; the table's D call, TRBD2, was not checked against the DNA. From its first to its last residue, the CDR3 has 15 amino acids. Per germline, CDR1 SGHAT and CDR2 FQDESV (reference sequence). This CDR3 is CASGFETSGRETQYL.

For this clonotype: At one end, the junction sequence differs from germline, possibly due to a read error. V and J are TRBV4-1 and TRBJ2-1, with D uncertain. The germline V gene has CDR1 MGHRA and CDR2 YSYEKL. The CDR3 is 15 residues long. The CDR3 region is CASSVIGGSYNERFF. DNA for the CDR3: TGCGCCAGCAGCGTCATCGGTGGCTCCTACAATGAGCGGTTCTTC.

The genes are TRBV11-2 and TRBJ2-1, with D perhaps matching TRBD1 or TRBD2 (5 bases each). Germline CDR1 reads SGHAT; CDR2 reads FQNNGV. Trimming took 5 bases from V and 4 from J, leaving 15 bases between them. This CDR3 has 15 amino acids. This CDR3 reads CASSLPPGQYNEQFF. CDR3 DNA: TGTGCCAGCAGCCTCCCCCCGGGGCAGTACAATGAGCAGTTCTTC.

Of note for this clonotype: A much larger clone lies one base from this, so it may be a read error. V and J are TRBV11-2 and TRBJ2-2, with D uncertain. Germline CDR1 SGHAT, CDR2 FQNNGV. The CDR3 consists of 14 residues. V lost 5 bases and J 3 bases, leaving 10 bases between the germline ends. The CDR3 coding sequence is TGTGCCAGCAGCACATACCCGGACACCGGGGAGCTGTTTTTT. This sequence encodes CASSTYPDTGELFF.

This clonotype was recorded a few times. The V and J genes are TRBV12-3 or TRBV12-4 and TRBJ1-5; 7 nucleotides align to TRBD1. This CDR3 has 15 amino acids. The V segment lost 6 bases and the J segment 5 bases; nucleotides outside the gene matches: 10. CDR3 sequence reads: CASRQTGLPDQPQHF. The CDR3 DNA is TGTGCCAGCAGGCAGACAGGGCTACCAGATCAGCCCCAGCATTTT.

Concerning this clonotype itself: One junction end does not reproduce the germline sequence, and a read error may be involved. The chain carries TRBV6-5 and TRBJ2-7, with 8 bases matching TRBD2. CDR3 length: 15 residues. Looked up from germline, CDR1 is MNHEY and CDR2 is SVGAGI. The CDR3 bases are TGTGCCAGCAGTTCCCCCAGCGGGAGATCCCACGAGGAGTACTTC. As protein: CASSSPSGRSHEEYF.

V usage is TRBV24-1 and J usage is TRBJ2-2; either TRBD1 or TRBD2 may fit D (5 bases each). CDR3 size: 17 residues. The V end lost 0 bases, the J end lost 0 bases, and 10 bases lay between the germline ends. Germline loops: CDR1 KGHDR, CDR2 SFDVKD. The CDR3 loop is CATSDLPGRSNTGELFF. The CDR3 DNA sequence: TGTGCCACCAGTGATTTGCCGGGACGGTCGAACACCGGGGAGCTGTTTTTT.

Concerning this clonotype itself: Germline is not matched at one junction end, which may reflect a read error. This chain uses TRBV12-3 or TRBV12-4 with TRBJ1-1; 7 bases match TRBD1. There are 13 residues in the CDR3. The CDR3 DNA reads TGTGCCATCAGTAAGGGGGCAGGGACTGAAGTTTTCTTT. It translates to CAISKGAGTEVFF.

Many counts were recorded for this clonotype. The genes are TRBV2 and TRBJ1-5; D is possibly TRBD1 (6 bases). V was clipped by 8 bases and J by 7 bases, with 15 bases between them. In germline, CDR1 is SNHLY, CDR2 FYNNEI. The CDR3 totals 13 residues. The CDR3 DNA reads TGTGCCAGCGGGCAGGGGCAATGGCAGCCCCAGCATTTT. Amino acid sequence: CASGQGQWQPQHF.

With regard to this clonotype: The CDR3 does not end in the conserved phenylalanine or tryptophan, so this is likely a read error. No DNA is shown, since the ends of the CDR3 on it are uncertain; the CDR3 is the one TCRdb lists. The chain has TRBV12-3 or TRBV12-4 and TRBJ1-2; TRBD1, as called in the table, went unchecked against the DNA. The CDR3 extends over 15 residues, inclusive of both ends. The CDR3 sequence: CASSPGPRVSHGCTL.

This clonotype was seen many times. The rearrangement joins TRBV5-1 to TRBJ1-2; unclear D gene. The V end lost 4 bases, the J end lost 8 bases, and 21 bases lay between the germline ends. CDR1 and CDR2 (germline): SGHRS, YFSETQ. The CDR3 sequence is 15 residues long. The CDR3 sequence: CASSQDGGTMVGYTF. The CDR3 DNA reads TGCGCCAGCAGCCAAGACGGAGGCACTATGGTGGGCTACACCTTC.

To note about this clonotype: One junction end disagrees with the germline gene, perhaps due to a read error. The chain joins TRBV7-8 to TRBJ2-3; 7 nucleotides align to TRBD2. Per the germline V gene, CDR1 is SGHVS and CDR2 is FQNEAQ. The length of the CDR3 is 11 residues. The CDR3 DNA sequence: TGTGTCAGCAGCGCGGGAGATACGCAGTGTTTT. As protein: CVSSAGDTQCF. Full variable domain (outside the CDR3, taken from reference TRBV7-8 and TRBJ2-3): GAGVSQSPRYKVAKRGQDVALRCDPISGHVSLFWYQQALGQGPEFLTYFQNEAQLDKSGLPSDRFFAERPEGSVSTLKIQRTQQEDSAVYLCVSSAGDTQCFGPGTRLTVL.

Comment on this clonotype: The junction departs from germline at one end; a sequencing error may be responsible. The chain uses TRBV4-1 and TRBJ1-6, with no clear D. This CDR3 has 16 amino acids. The germline CDR1 and CDR2 sequences are MGHRA and YSYEKL. The CDR3 region is CASSHHLQEADSPLHF. CDR3 in DNA: TGTGCCAGCAGCCACCACCTACAAGAGGCGGATTCACCCCTCCACTTT.

This clonotype was picked up one time. The CDR3 end shows no conserved phenylalanine or tryptophan, and so a read error is likely. The rearrangement joins TRBV10-2 to TRBJ2-1; D call uncertain. The CDR3 contains 13 residues. Germline V gives CDR1 WSHSY, CDR2 SAAADI. CDR3 residues: CANSESGEDEQFL. Written as DNA, the CDR3 is TGCGCCAACAGTGAGTCCGGTGAGGATGAGCAGTTCCTC.

Turning to this clonotype: An end of the junction does not agree with germline; a read error may underlie this. The V call is TRBV11-2, the J call TRBJ2-5; 8 nucleotides match TRBD2. The CDR3 spans 16 residues. The germline gives CDR1 SGHAT, CDR2 FQNNGV. In DNA form, the CDR3 reads TGTGCCAACAGCCAAACTCCTGGCGGGGGGAAAGATACACAATACTTC. Translation gives CANSQTPGGGKDTQYF.

In regard to this clonotype: The missing conserved phenylalanine or tryptophan at the end of this CDR3 makes a read error likely. The chain recombines TRBV4-1 with TRBJ2-3; 7 positions match TRBD1. The CDR3 has 16 residues. Looked up from germline, CDR1 is MGHRA and CDR2 is YSYEKL. Unmatched junction bases numbered 12, after V lost 1 base and J lost 8 bases. CDR3 sequence reads: CASSQGSDRDAGTQYL. The CDR3 DNA reads as TGCGCCAGCAGCCAAGGATCAGACAGGGACGCAGGTACGCAGTATCTT.

This clonotype was observed a few times. J is TRBJ1-2 and V is TRBV29-1; D uncertain. The CDR3 is made up of 12 amino acids. With 6 bases removed from V and 4 bases from J, the gap between germline ends came to 12 bases. From germline, CDR1 is SQVTM and CDR2 ANQGSEA. CDR3 protein: CSVKVGSYGYTF. The CDR3 DNA follows: TGCAGCGTGAAGGTCGGGTCCTATGGCTACACCTTC.

Concerning this clonotype itself: It is likely a read error, because the conserved phenylalanine at the end of the CDR3 is missing. The CDR3 reads CASSGTGDDEQYL. CDR3 in DNA: TGTGCCAGCAGCGGGACAGGGGATGACGAACAGTACTTA. This chain connects TRBV6-2 or TRBV6-3 to TRBJ2-7; TRBD1 agrees at 10 bases. The CDR3 consists of 13 residues. Germline V gives CDR1 MNHEY, CDR2 SVGEGT.

On this clonotype: The junction and the germline gene differ at one end; a read error may be behind it. The chain couples TRBV11-2 to TRBJ2-5, with 9 bases fitting TRBD2. CDR1 and CDR2 from the germline V gene are SGHAT and FQNNGV. The CDR3 consists of 16 residues. CDR3 sequence (DNA): TGTACCAGCAGCCAAACTCCTGGCGGGGGGGAAGAGATCCAGTGCTTC. Translating gives CTSSQTPGGGEEIQCF.